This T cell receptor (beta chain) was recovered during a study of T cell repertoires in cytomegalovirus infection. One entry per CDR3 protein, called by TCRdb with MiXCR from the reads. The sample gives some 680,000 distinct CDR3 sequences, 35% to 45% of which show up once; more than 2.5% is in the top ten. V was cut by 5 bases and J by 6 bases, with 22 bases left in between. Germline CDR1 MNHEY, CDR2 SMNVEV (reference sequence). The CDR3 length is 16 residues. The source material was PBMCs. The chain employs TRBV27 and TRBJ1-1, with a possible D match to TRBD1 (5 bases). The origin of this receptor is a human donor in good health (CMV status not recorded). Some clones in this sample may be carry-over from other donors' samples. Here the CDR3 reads CASSPRGGGEFAEAFF. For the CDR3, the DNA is TGTGCCAGCAGTCCCCGGGGCGGGGGGGAGTTCGCTGAAGCTTTCTTT.